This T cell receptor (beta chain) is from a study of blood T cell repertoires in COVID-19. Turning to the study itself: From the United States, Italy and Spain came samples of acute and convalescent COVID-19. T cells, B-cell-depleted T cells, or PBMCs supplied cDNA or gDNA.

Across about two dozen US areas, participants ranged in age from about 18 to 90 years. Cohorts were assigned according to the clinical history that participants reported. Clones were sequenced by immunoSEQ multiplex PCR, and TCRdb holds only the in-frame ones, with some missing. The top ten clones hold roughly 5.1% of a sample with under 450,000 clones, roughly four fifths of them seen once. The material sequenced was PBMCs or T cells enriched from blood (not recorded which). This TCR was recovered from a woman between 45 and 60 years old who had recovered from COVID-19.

DNA of the CDR3: TGCGCCAGCAGCTTGGGGCGACAGTCAGATACGCAGTATTTT. Its translation is CASSLGRQSDTQYF. The J gene is TRBJ2-3, the V gene TRBV5-1, with a tentative D call TRBD1 (5 bases). CDR3 length: 14 residues. CDR1 and CDR2 from the germline V gene are SGHRS and YFSETQ. V gave up 0 bases and J gave up 4 bases, with 9 bases separating them.